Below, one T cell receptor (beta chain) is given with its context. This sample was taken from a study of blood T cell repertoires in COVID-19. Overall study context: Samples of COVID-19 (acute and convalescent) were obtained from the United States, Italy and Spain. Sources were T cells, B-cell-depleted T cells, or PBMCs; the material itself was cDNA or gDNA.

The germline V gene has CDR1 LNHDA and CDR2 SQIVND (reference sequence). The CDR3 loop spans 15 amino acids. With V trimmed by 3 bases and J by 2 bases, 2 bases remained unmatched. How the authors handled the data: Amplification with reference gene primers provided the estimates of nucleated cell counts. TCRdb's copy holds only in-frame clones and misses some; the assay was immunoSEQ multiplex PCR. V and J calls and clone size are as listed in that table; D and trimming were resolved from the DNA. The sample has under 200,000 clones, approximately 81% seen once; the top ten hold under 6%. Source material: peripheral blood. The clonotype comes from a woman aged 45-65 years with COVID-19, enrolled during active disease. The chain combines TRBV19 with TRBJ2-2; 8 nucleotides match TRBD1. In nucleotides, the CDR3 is TGTGCCAGTAGTATCGACAGGGGAAACACCGGGGAGCTGTTTTTT. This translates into CASSIDRGNTGELFF.